This T cell receptor (beta chain) is from a study of blood T cell repertoires in COVID-19. Study-wide context: Researchers got acute and convalescent COVID-19 samples from the United States, Italy and Spain. PBMCs, B-cell-depleted T cells, or T cells provided the cDNA or gDNA that made up the material.

In the authors' methods: For nucleated cells, counts were estimated from reference gene primer amplification. Assay used: immunoSEQ multiplex PCR; TCRdb lists only in-frame clones, some missing. V and J calls and clone size are those listed in that table; D and trimming were worked out from the DNA. The sample consists of about 75,000 clones, less than 85% of them appearing once. This CDR3 comprises 15 residues. CDR1 SGDLS and CDR2 YYNGEE come from the germline V gene. V was trimmed by 4 bases and J by 0 bases, leaving 11 bases between them. Sequences were obtained from peripheral blood. The rearrangement links TRBV9 to TRBJ1-5; the D gene is possibly TRBD1 (6 bases). The source of this sequence is a human donor with acute or convalescent COVID-19. The donor label of this sample is uncertain. In DNA form, the CDR3 reads TGTGCCAGCAGCCTGGACAGTCATAGCAATCAGCCCCAGCATTTT. Translation: CASSLDSHSNQPQHF.